The clone carrying this TCR beta chain showed up just a few times. Its antigen is unidentified. The data originate from a study of beta chain features in type 1 diabetes. Study-wide points: At VDJ recombination sites, type 1 diabetes patients had fewer insertions and more deleted nucleotides. Moderate but significant shortening of TCRB CDR3s was recorded in all four CD4+ subsets from Type 1 diabetes patients.

The CDR3 sequence is 15 residues long. V lost 0 bases and J 5 bases, leaving 14 bases between the germline ends. The germline gives CDR1 SGDLS, CDR2 YYNGEE. Expressed TCRB transcripts were sequenced because the isolated RNA had all been reverse transcribed beforehand. Data came from immunoSEQ multiplex PCR; TCRdb stores just in-frame clones and leaves some out. The sample includes over 200,000 clones, approximately 11% of them seen just once. This rearrangement joins TRBV9 to TRBJ2-5; D ambiguous. Sequences were obtained from naive CD4+ T cells from blood. The source is a young man with type 1 diabetes. Here the CDR3 DNA reads TGTGCCAGCAGCGTAGAACCTCAGGCATCCGAGACCCAGTACTTC. Translating it yields CASSVEPQASETQYF.